The clone carrying this T cell receptor beta chain has just a few counts. Its antigen is currently unknown. This sample stems from a study of brain T cells in children with intractable seizures. Sequencing was performed with immunoSEQ multiplex PCR; in TCRdb, only in-frame clones are kept and a portion is missing. The table has 300,000 to 400,000 clones, 93% seen once. Whole-study findings and limits: HCMV serostatus was not known, and viral specificity came from CDR3 similarity only.

Time point indicated: blood from clinic visit 5 months post-surgery; TSC patient then seizure free. Sequencing was limited to surgery cases with top T cell transcript signatures in brain tissue. Germline V CDR1 and CDR2: MNHEY, SVGAGI. This CDR3 is built from 13 residues. V lost 2 bases to trimming and J lost 4 bases, with 6 bases between them. Sequenced here: peripheral blood, sampled 4 to 5 months after surgery. The receptor comes from a boy less than two years old with tuberous sclerosis and intractable seizures. The genes are TRBV6-5 and TRBJ1-3; no reliable D call. Here the CDR3 reads CASSYGRGNTIYF. CDR3 coding DNA: TGTGCCAGCAGTTACGGTCGGGGAAACACCATATATTTT.